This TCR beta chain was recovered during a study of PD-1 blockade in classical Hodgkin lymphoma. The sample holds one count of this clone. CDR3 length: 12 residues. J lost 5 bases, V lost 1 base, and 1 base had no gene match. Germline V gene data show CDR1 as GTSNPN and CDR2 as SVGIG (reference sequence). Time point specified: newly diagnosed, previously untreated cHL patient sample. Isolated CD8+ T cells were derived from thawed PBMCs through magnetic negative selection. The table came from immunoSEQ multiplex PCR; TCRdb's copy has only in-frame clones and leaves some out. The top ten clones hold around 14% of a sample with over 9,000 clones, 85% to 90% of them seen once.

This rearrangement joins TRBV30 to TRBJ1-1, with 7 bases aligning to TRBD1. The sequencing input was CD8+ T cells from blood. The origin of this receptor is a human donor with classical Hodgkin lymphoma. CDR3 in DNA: TGTGCCTGGAGTGCAGGGGGTACTGAAGCTTTCTTT. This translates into CAWSAGGTEAFF.